This TCR beta chain was observed in a study of T cell repertoires in cytomegalovirus infection. TCRdb independently ran MiXCR on the reads; one entry per CDR3 protein. The top ten clones hold more than 8.5% of a sample with approximately 500,000 distinct CDR3 sequences, approximately 10% of them seen once. The V gene end was trimmed by 4 bases and the J gene end by 5 bases; junction bases not matched to a gene: 9. The CDR3 spans 15 residues. CDR1 SGHRS and CDR2 YFSETQ come from the germline V gene. Ten or more counts support this clonotype. The chain recombines TRBV5-1 with TRBJ2-1; 7 positions match TRBD2. The receptor was derived from a human donor in good health (CMV status not recorded). Some clones in this sample may be carry-over from other donors' samples. The specimen was PBMCs. CDR3 coding DNA: TGCGCCAGCAGCCTCCTCCGCGGGAGCCACAATGAGCAGTTCTTC. It codes for CASSLLRGSHNEQFF.